The clone carrying this T cell receptor (beta chain) was seen a single time. The CDR3 loop spans 14 amino acids. The germline V and J ends were trimmed by 4 bases and 5 bases, with 15 bases remaining between them. From germline, CDR1 is SGHRS and CDR2 YFSETQ. The sample comes from a study of T cell changes during pregnancy in multiple sclerosis. The assay was immunoSEQ multiplex PCR, and TCRdb's table has in-frame clones only and misses some. The table has just over 35,000 clones, roughly nine tenths seen once. This TCR came from a female donor in good health, enrolled as a control in a pregnancy study. The sequencing here drew on CD4+ T cells from peripheral blood mononuclear cells, taken after pregnancy. The chain combines TRBV5-1 with TRBJ1-1, with D tentatively TRBD1 (5 bases). The CDR3 nucleotides are TGCGCCAGCAGCGAAACCCCCGACAGAACTGAAGCTTTCTTT. It is translated as CASSETPDRTEAFF.